The present T cell receptor beta chain was sequenced within a study of cytomegalovirus exposure and HLA in healthy donors. General study points: Cytomegalovirus association was assigned to about 150 TCR beta chains.

The PCR made use of 60 Vbeta and 13 Jbeta primers. Original processing methods: There were about 88 million unique TCR beta chains by a later count, and approximately 12 million of them were shared. Assay: immunoSEQ multiplex PCR; the TCRdb copy retains only in-frame clones and omits some. V and J calls and clone size are given by that table; D and trimming were obtained from the DNA. The sample consists of about 140,000 clones, 60% to 80% of them appearing once. V was cut by 0 bases and J by 4 bases, with 13 bases left in between. The CDR3 runs 15 residues. Germline V gene lookup returns CDR1 SGHRS and CDR2 YFSETQ. Each donor was healthy, and each was a bone marrow donor. Worth noting for this clone: No antigen is known for it.

Sequenced input: PBMCs. The clonotype originates from a man aged 35 to 55 in good health and CMV-seronegative. The rearrangement joins TRBV5-1 to TRBJ1-2; no definite D call. The CDR3 is CASSLVGVSAYGYTF. The CDR3 coding sequence is TGCGCCAGCAGCTTGGTCGGGGTTTCGGCCTATGGCTACACCTTC.